The present TCR beta chain was sequenced within a study of blood T cells in healthy people across ages. Study results and caveats: When one million T cells were used, diversity estimates were thought to be underestimates. The donors' CMV status was not determined, possibly confounding changes in expanded clonotypes.

Notes on this clonotype: Its antigen is unidentified.

Looked up from germline, CDR1 is KGHSH and CDR2 is LQKENI. The ends were cut back, 6 bases at V and 5 bases at J, with 19 bases in the middle. The CDR3 covers 15 residues. Per-sample PBMC isolation yielded at least 7 million cells. The second PCR ran about 6 to 12 cycles with a sample-barcoded 5' primer and J-beta primers. TCRdb used MiXCR to reprocess the 5' RACE reads, holding one entry per CDR3 protein. In the table there are fewer than 1 million distinct CDR3 sequences, more than 40% of which are singletons. Sequenced input: blood. This receptor was obtained from a man aged 60 to 75 in good health. The rearrangement links TRBV18 to TRBJ1-1; TRBD1 might be the D (6 bases). CDR3 coding DNA: TGTGCCAGCTCTCTAAGAGGGGGGCGGCGAACTGAAGCTTTCTTT. As protein: CASSLRGGRRTEAFF.